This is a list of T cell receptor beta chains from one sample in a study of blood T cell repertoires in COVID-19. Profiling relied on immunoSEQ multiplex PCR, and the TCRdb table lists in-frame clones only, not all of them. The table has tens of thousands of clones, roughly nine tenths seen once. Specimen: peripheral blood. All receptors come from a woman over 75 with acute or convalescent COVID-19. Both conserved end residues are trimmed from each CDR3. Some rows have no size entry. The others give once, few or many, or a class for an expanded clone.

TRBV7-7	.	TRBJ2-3	ASSLGRTGTDTQY
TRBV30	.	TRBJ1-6	AWAVPYNSPLH
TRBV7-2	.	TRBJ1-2	ASSSTGQSYGYT
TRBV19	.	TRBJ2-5	ASSVDRTKETQY
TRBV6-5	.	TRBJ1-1	ASSETVILTEAF
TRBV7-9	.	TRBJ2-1	ASSSLGVEQF
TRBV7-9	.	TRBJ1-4	ASSFGARQGGYEKLF
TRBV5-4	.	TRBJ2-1	ASSFPSRESGSYNEQF
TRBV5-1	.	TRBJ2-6	ASSLVTASGANVLT
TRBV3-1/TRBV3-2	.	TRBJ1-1	ASSQDRETEAF
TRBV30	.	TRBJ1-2	AWSVSEEGYT
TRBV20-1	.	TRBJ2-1	SASGGTGLYNEQF
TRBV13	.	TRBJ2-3	ASSLWTSGGPSTDTQY
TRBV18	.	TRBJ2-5	ASSPVGVGGGQETQY
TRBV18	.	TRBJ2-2	ASSGGLAGGTGELF
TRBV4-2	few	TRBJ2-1	ASSQALTSAAGLQGEQF
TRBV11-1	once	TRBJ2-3	ASSSPQGLHTDTQY
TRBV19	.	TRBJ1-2	ASFDRGFGYT
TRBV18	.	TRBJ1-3	ASSANRGPGNTIY
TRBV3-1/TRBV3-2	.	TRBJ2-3	ASSPGGGVVGDTQY
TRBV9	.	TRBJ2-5	ASSVGLAGSQETQY
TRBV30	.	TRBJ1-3	AWTGGLSGNTIY
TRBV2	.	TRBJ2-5	ASSEGTLQETQY
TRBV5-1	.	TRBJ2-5	ASRSGEETQY
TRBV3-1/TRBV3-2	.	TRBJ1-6	ASSFRDRDSPLH
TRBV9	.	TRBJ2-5	ASSSGTSGGALQETQY
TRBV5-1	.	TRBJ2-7	ASSLAGTQFYEQY
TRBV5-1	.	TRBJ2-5	ASSFRTGREETQY
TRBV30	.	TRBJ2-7	AWSLSPVADEQY
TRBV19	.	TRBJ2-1	ASSSLRGGEQF
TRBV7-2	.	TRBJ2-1	ASSLSTGPYNEQF
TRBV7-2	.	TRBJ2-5	ASSLQRTLGETQY
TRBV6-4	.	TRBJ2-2	ASSDIRGSGELF
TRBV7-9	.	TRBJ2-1	ASSTVGGGGEQF
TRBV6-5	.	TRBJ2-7	ASSYGGGAYEQY
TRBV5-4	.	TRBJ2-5	ASSLVGSQETQY
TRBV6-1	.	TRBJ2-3	ASSEIGGAGTDTQY
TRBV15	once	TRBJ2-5	ATSRQGGVAN
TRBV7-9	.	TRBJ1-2	ASSFAGGYGYT
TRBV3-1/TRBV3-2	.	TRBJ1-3	ASSPGFSGNTIY
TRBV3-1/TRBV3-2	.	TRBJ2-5	ASSPSGSWETQY
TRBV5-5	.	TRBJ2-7	ASSREGAGSSYEQY
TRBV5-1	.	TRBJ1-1	ASSDTGGVITEAF